The text below deals with one T cell receptor beta chain. Its antigen is unknown. CDR3 size: 14 residues. The germline V gene has CDR1 LGHDT and CDR2 YNNKEL (reference sequence). Blood was collected, 2 to 2.5 ml per donor. The sample comes from a study of monozygotic twins with inflammatory bowel disease. General observations from the study: Results did not support any single strong IBD-associated signal or clonotype. The inverse Simpson measure of TCRbeta diversity was lower in IBD patients than in healthy co-twins.

The authors made each sample's cDNA in eight separate reactions. For each CDR3 protein, TCRdb gives one entry from its re-call of the 5' RACE reads, without DNA. There are approximately 380,000 distinct CDR3 sequences in the sample, with 2.5% to 3% held by the top ten. The TCR originated in a human donor with ulcerative colitis or Crohn's disease, or a healthy co-twin of an affected twin (not recorded which). The rearrangement joins TRBV3-1 to TRBJ1-5. Sequenced material: blood. CDR3 region: CASSDTVAVQPQHF.